This is a list of T cell receptor beta chains from one sample in a study of T cell responses to AZD1222 COVID-19 vaccine. Clones were sequenced by immunoSEQ multiplex PCR, and TCRdb holds only the in-frame ones, with some missing. The profile shows 120,000 or so clones, approximately 90% of them singletons. Sequencing was performed on peripheral blood, taken on day 0 of AZD1222 vaccination. These receptors all stem from an adult in good health. Both conserved end residues are part of each CDR3. A D gene is named only where the DNA matches it firmly. The size entry is marked missing in some rows and otherwise reads once, few, many or a size class.

- - TRBJ1-1 TRBV19 CASSLPGHLNTEAFF TGTGCCAGTAGTTTACCGGGACATTTAAACACTGAAGCTTTCTTT
- - TRBJ2-1 TRBV7-8 CASSLAVALQGRHNEQFF TGTGCCAGCAGCTTAGCCGTAGCTTTGCAGGGACGCCACAATGAGCAGTTCTTC
- TRBD1 TRBJ1-4 TRBV18 CASSPGQGGEKLFF TGTGCCAGCTCACCAGGACAGGGTGGAGAAAAACTGTTTTTT
- - TRBJ1-1 TRBV5-5 CASSLRSQQNTEAFF TGTGCCAGCAGCTTGAGGTCCCAGCAAAACACTGAAGCTTTCTTT
- - TRBJ1-2 TRBV24-1 CATLGQPGRQSSYGYTF TGTGCCACCCTCGGGCAACCGGGGCGCCAGTCCTCCTATGGCTACACCTTC
few - TRBJ1-1 TRBV3-1/TRBV3-2 CASRGHLNTEAFF TGTGCCAGCAGGGGTCACCTGAACACTGAAGCTTTCTTT
once - TRBJ2-5 TRBV4-1 CASSPSSQETQYF TGCGCCAGCAGCCCGTCTTCACAAGAGACCCAGTACTTC
- TRBD1 TRBJ2-6 TRBV18 CASSPDRGGIGSGANVLTF TGTGCCAGCTCACCTGACAGGGGCGGGATTGGATCTGGGGCCAACGTCCTGACTTTC
- TRBD2 TRBJ2-7 TRBV5-1 CASSLQGLAYEQYF TGCGCCAGCAGCTTGCAGGGACTAGCCTACGAGCAGTACTTC
- - TRBJ1-2 TRBV19 CASSIGESKVYGYTF TGTGCCAGTAGTATTGGGGAGAGTAAGGTCTATGGCTACACCTTC
- - TRBJ2-2 TRBV9 CASSPSSGKSGANTGELFF TGTGCCAGCAGCCCCTCGTCTGGGAAGAGCGGAGCAAACACCGGGGAGCTGTTTTTT
- TRBD1 TRBJ1-5 TRBV6-2/TRBV6-3 CASSYEGQGRWPQHF TGTGCCAGCAGTTACGAGGGACAGGGAAGGTGGCCCCAGCATTTT
once TRBD2 TRBJ2-3 TRBV4-2 CASSQDVPGLAGGPRTDTQYF TGTGCCAGCAGCCAAGACGTTCCGGGACTAGCGGGGGGGCCCCGCACAGATACGCAGTATTTT
- TRBD2 TRBJ2-5 TRBV28 CASSLSGTSGQETQYF TGTGCCAGCAGTTTATCGGGGACTAGCGGGCAAGAGACCCAGTACTTC
few TRBD1 TRBJ2-6 TRBV28 CASSDRGITISGANVLTF TGTGCCAGCAGTGACAGGGGGATTACGATCTCTGGGGCCAACGTCCTGACTTTC
- - TRBJ1-2 TRBV15 CATSSQLANYGYTF TGTGCCACCAGCAGCCAGCTAGCTAACTATGGCTACACCTTC
- TRBD1 TRBJ1-6 TRBV4-1 CASSQVGTVNSPLHF TGCGCCAGCAGCCAAGTGGGGACAGTCAATTCACCCCTCCACTTT
- - TRBJ1-5 TRBV6-5 CASSSKGGEPQHF TGTGCCAGCAGTTCAAAAGGGGGGGAGCCCCAGCATTTT
- TRBD2 TRBJ2-1 TRBV7-2 CASSFHPRTSGGMNNEQFF TGTGCCAGCAGCTTCCACCCTCGGACTAGCGGGGGCATGAACAATGAGCAGTTCTTC
- TRBD2 TRBJ2-1 TRBV7-6 CASSLDSWASGSDEQFF TGTGCCAGCAGCTTAGATTCCTGGGCTAGCGGGAGTGATGAGCAGTTCTTC